A selection of T cell receptor beta chains follows, all from one sample in a study of blood T cell repertoires in COVID-19. Assay used: immunoSEQ multiplex PCR; TCRdb lists only in-frame clones, some missing. The table lists around 230,000 clones, approximately 84% of them singletons. The sequencing sample was made of PBMCs or T cells enriched from blood (not recorded which). The receptors were sampled from a man in his forties or fifties who had recovered from COVID-19. Both conserved end residues are part of each CDR3. Each record gives: J gene, clone size, D gene, V gene, CDR3 protein, CDR3 DNA. A D gene is named only where the DNA matches it firmly. Where a row states a size, it is once, few, many or the class of an expanded clone; other rows omit it.

TRBJ1-2,few,TRBD1,TRBV27,CASSYRDRGRSGYTF,TGTGCCAGCAGTTACCGGGACAGGGGGCGAAGTGGCTACACCTTC
TRBJ1-2,NA,NA,TRBV27,CASSLGRAGGGYTF,TGTGCCAGCAGTTTAGGGCGCGCGGGGGGTGGCTACACCTTC
TRBJ1-5,NA,NA,TRBV9,CASSAPGRNQPQHF,TGTGCCAGCAGCGCTCCAGGGCGAAATCAGCCCCAGCATTTT
TRBJ2-5,NA,TRBD2,TRBV4-1,CASSPHGRGGDETQYF,TGCGCCAGCAGCCCCCACGGTCGGGGGGGCGACGAGACCCAGTACTTC
TRBJ2-3,NA,TRBD2,TRBV5-4,CASSTLGGSRTDTQYF,TGTGCCAGCAGCACGTTAGGCGGGAGTAGAACAGATACGCAGTATTTT
TRBJ1-5,once,NA,TRBV28,CATPGGASQPQHF,TGTGCCACCCCGGGGGGCGCAAGTCAGCCCCAGCATTTT
TRBJ1-5,NA,NA,TRBV4-3,CASSQELGGPQHF,TGCGCCAGCAGCCAGGAACTCGGAGGTCCCCAGCATTTT
TRBJ2-3,NA,TRBD2,TRBV9,CASSAASGLTAFSTDTQYF,TGTGCCAGCAGCGCCGCTAGCGGCCTCACTGCCTTTAGCACAGATACGCAGTATTTT
TRBJ2-5,NA,NA,TRBV5-1,CASSPDTGYATETQYF,TGCGCCAGCAGCCCTGATACAGGGTACGCCACTGAGACCCAGTACTTC
TRBJ1-2,NA,TRBD1,TRBV6-5,CASSPGQSYGYTF,TGTGCCAGCAGTCCGGGACAGTCCTATGGCTACACCTTC
TRBJ1-4,NA,NA,TRBV25-1,CASGSEKLFF,TGTGCCAGCGGGAGCGAAAAACTGTTTTTT
TRBJ1-3,once,TRBD1,TRBV5-1,CASSSIQGGSSGNTIYF,TGCGCCAGCAGCTCAATACAGGGGGGAAGCTCTGGAAACACCATATATTTT
TRBJ1-3,few,NA,TRBV3-1/TRBV3-2,CASSQDFNRAGNTIYF,TGTGCCAGCAGCCAAGATTTTAACAGGGCCGGAAACACCATATATTTT
TRBJ1-1,NA,NA,TRBV6-5,CASRGARTEAFF,TGTGCCAGTCGGGGGGCTAGGACTGAAGCTTTCTTT
TRBJ2-1,NA,TRBD2,TRBV30,CAWSVISGSYNEQFF,TGTGCCTGGAGTGTTATTAGCGGGAGCTACAATGAGCAGTTCTTC
TRBJ2-1,NA,NA,TRBV6-4,CASSDSFFGIGHNEQFF,TGTGCCAGCAGTGACTCCTTTTTCGGGATAGGGCACAATGAGCAGTTCTTC
TRBJ1-5,once,NA,TRBV19,CASSSDRMNQPQHF,TGTGCCAGTAGTTCGGACAGAATGAATCAGCCCCAGCATTTT
TRBJ1-2,NA,NA,TRBV6-5,CASSSRGGYTF,TGTGCCAGCAGTTCCCGAGGTGGCTACACCTTC
TRBJ1-6,NA,NA,TRBV7-3,CASSADTNSPLHF,TGTGCCAGCAGCGCCGACACCAATTCACCCCTCCACTTT
TRBJ1-2,NA,TRBD1,TRBV16,CASSIGTAYGYTF,TGTGCCAGCAGCATCGGGACAGCTTATGGCTACACCTTC
TRBJ1-4,NA,NA,TRBV18,CASSEGTLEKLFF,TGTGCCAGCTCAGAGGGGACACTAGAAAAACTGTTTTTT
TRBJ2-3,NA,NA,TRBV3-1/TRBV3-2,CASSQGEAETQYF,TGTGCCAGCAGCCAAGGTGAGGCTGAAACGCAGTATTTT
TRBJ2-5,once,NA,TRBV4-2,CASSQDQKETQYF,TGTGCCAGCAGCCAAGATCAGAAAGAGACCCAGTACTTC
TRBJ2-7,NA,NA,TRBV4-3,CASSQDLGEQYF,TGCGCCAGCAGCCAAGATCTCGGCGAGCAGTACTTC
TRBJ1-3,NA,NA,TRBV5-1,CASSILSGSGNTIYF,TGCGCCAGCAGCATCCTTTCGGGCTCTGGAAACACCATATATTTT
TRBJ1-4,NA,NA,TRBV5-1,CASRGQSDEKLFF,TGCGCCAGCAGAGGACAGTCGGATGAAAAACTGTTTTTT
TRBJ1-2,NA,TRBD1,TRBV7-9,CASSLPGAQGIYGYTF,TGTGCCAGCAGCTTGCCCGGGGCACAGGGGATCTATGGCTACACCTTC
TRBJ2-1,NA,TRBD2,TRBV5-1,CASSPIAGSYNEQFF,TGCGCCAGCAGCCCAATAGCGGGATCCTACAATGAGCAGTTCTTC
TRBJ2-3,NA,TRBD1,TRBV7-2,CASTGQGAPDTQYF,TGTGCCAGCACAGGACAGGGGGCCCCAGATACGCAGTATTTT
TRBJ1-5,NA,NA,TRBV27,CASSPTGNQPQHF,TGTGCCAGCAGTCCTACTGGCAATCAGCCCCAGCATTTT
TRBJ1-6,NA,TRBD1,TRBV19,CASSTQTGDDSPLHF,TGTGCCAGTAGTACCCAAACAGGGGATGATTCACCCCTCCACTTT
TRBJ2-3,NA,NA,TRBV2,CASLKGTGTDTQYF,TGTGCCAGCCTCAAGGGGACTGGCACAGATACGCAGTATTTT
TRBJ2-1,NA,NA,TRBV13,CASSSRVGEQFF,TGTGCCAGCAGCTCCCGAGTCGGTGAGCAGTTCTTC
TRBJ2-2,NA,TRBD2,TRBV5-1,CATEREGPGGELFF,TGCGCCACCGAGCGGGAGGGTCCCGGCGGGGAGCTGTTTTTT
TRBJ2-4,NA,TRBD1,TRBV7-2,CASSPTGGSAKNIQYF,TGTGCCAGCAGCCCAACAGGGGGCAGTGCCAAAAACATTCAGTACTTC
TRBJ1-3,NA,NA,TRBV9,CASSATRQHSGNTIYF,TGTGCCAGCAGCGCCACCCGACAGCACTCTGGAAACACCATATATTTT
TRBJ1-2,NA,NA,TRBV15,CATSRDLSYGYTF,TGTGCCACCAGCAGAGATTTGAGCTATGGCTACACCTTC
TRBJ1-2,NA,NA,TRBV3-1/TRBV3-2,CASSHRNTGHNYGYTF,TGTGCCAGCAGCCACCGCAACACAGGGCATAACTATGGCTACACCTTC
TRBJ2-3,NA,NA,TRBV27,CASSYLAGVWTDTQYF,TGTGCCAGCAGTTACCTGGCAGGGGTTTGGACAGATACGCAGTATTTT
TRBJ1-6,NA,TRBD1,TRBV6-1,CASSEPGGTGFSPLHF,TGTGCCAGCAGTGAACCCGGTGGGACAGGGTTTTCACCCCTCCACTTT
TRBJ1-2,NA,NA,TRBV6-4,CASPRPQVGNYGYTF,TGTGCCAGCCCTCGTCCACAGGTTGGTAACTATGGCTACACCTTC
TRBJ1-1,NA,NA,TRBV11-2,CASSLQQAGSEAFF,TGTGCCAGCAGCTTACAACAAGCGGGTTCGGAAGCTTTCTTT
TRBJ2-1,NA,NA,TRBV5-4,CAISSGSSYNEQFF,TGTGCCATCAGTAGCGGTTCCTCCTACAATGAGCAGTTCTTC